The T cell receptor beta chain described here comes from a study of molecular identifiers for immune sequencing clone quantification. Study-level points and caveats: Jurkat TCR RNA that was spiked in from one cell was reportedly detectable among roughly 1 million naive cells.

TCRdb analysed the PCR reads with MiXCR anew, one entry per CDR3 protein. The sample carries approximately 500,000 distinct CDR3 sequences, around 21% recorded once. The CDR3 runs to 14 residues. Germline V gene data show CDR1 as MDHEN and CDR2 as SYDVKM. V lost 3 bases to trimming and J lost 4 bases, with 11 bases between them. This clonotype was detected many times. Antigen: not known. Material for sequencing was naive CD8+ T cells from blood, with Jurkat cell RNA spiked in. Subset noted: FACS-sorted CD8+CD4-CCR7+CD45RA+ naive T cells. The chain is built from TRBV28 and TRBJ2-3; no reliable D call. The sequence was obtained from a human donor in good health. Some libraries in this study had Jurkat cell RNA spiked in. The CDR3 DNA sequence: TGTGCCAGCAGTTTTGGTCTTAGGCCAGATACGCAGTATTTT. This gives the protein CASSFGLRPDTQYF.